Listed here are 7 T cell receptor beta chains from one sample, sequenced in a study of CDR3 diversity in severe acne. A single record per CDR3 protein comes from TCRdb applying MiXCR to the PCR reads. The data show over 85,000 distinct CDR3 sequences, under 60% seen once. Sequenced input: blood. These receptors all come from a male donor with acne.

This clonotype was counted only a few times. The V call is TRBV10-2, the J call TRBJ2-2; TRBD2 aligns across 11 bases. The CDR3 totals 16 residues. Trimming cost V 0 bases and J 7 bases; bases outside gene matches: 4. Germline assignment: CDR1 WSHSY and CDR2 SAAADI. CDR3 protein: CASSESTSGKDGELFF. As DNA, the CDR3 is TGCGCCAGCAGTGAGTCGACTAGCGGGAAGGACGGGGAGCTGTTTTTT.

A remark on this clonotype: One end of the junction varies from germline; a read error may be responsible. V gene TRBV2 combines with J gene TRBJ2-7; no definite D call. The CDR3 has 10 residues. The V gene's germline CDR1 is SNHLY and CDR2 FYNNEI. The CDR3 sequence is CACRSIEQYF. The CDR3, as DNA: TGTGCCTGCAGGTCCATCGAGCAGTACTTC.

This sequence joins TRBV7-2 and TRBJ2-7; tentative D call: TRBD2 (6 bases). The V end was cut by 5 bases, the J end by 4 bases, with 15 bases between. CDR1 SGHTA and CDR2 FQGNSA come from the germline V gene. The CDR3 spans 14 residues. As DNA, the CDR3 is TGTGCCAGCAGCCCAACCGGGACTCTTTACGAGCAGTACTTC. It yields the protein CASSPTGTLYEQYF. Filled out from reference TRBV7-2 and TRBJ2-7, the complete variable domain reads GAGVSQSPSNKVTEKGKDVELRCDPISGHTALYWYRQSLGQGLEFLIYFQGNSAPDKSGLPSDRFSAERTGGSVSTLTIQRTQQEDSAVYLCASSPTGTLYEQYFGPGTRLTVT.

This clonotype has at least ten counts. V and J are TRBV2 and TRBJ1-4; maybe TRBD1 (5 bases). With 5 bases removed from V and 8 bases from J, the gap between germline ends came to 12 bases. CDR1 is SNHLY and CDR2 is FYNNEI in the germline V gene. The CDR3 covers 13 residues. CDR3 in amino acids: CASSPGTEEKLFF. The CDR3 DNA sequence: TGTGCCAGCAGTCCGGGGACGGAGGAAAAACTGTTTTTT.

The gene calls are TRBV19 and TRBJ1-2, with D maybe TRBD1 (5 bases). The CDR3 runs to 16 residues. Germline-derived CDR1 and CDR2 are LNHDA and SQIVND (reference sequence). Trimming stripped 4 bases from V and 3 bases from J, with 18 bases between. CDR3 DNA sequence: TGTGCCAGTAGTACCTCCGGGACGGGACGTGACTATGGCTACACCTTC. As protein: CASSTSGTGRDYGYTF.

The rearrangement joins TRBV6-2 or TRBV6-3 to TRBJ1-1, with D possibly matching TRBD1 (5 bases). The CDR3 has 17 amino acids. The germline CDR1 and CDR2 sequences are MNHEY and SVGEGT. With 7 bases removed from V and 1 base from J, the gap between germline ends came to 22 bases. The CDR3 loop is CASKRAGNTGGNTEAFF. The CDR3 bases are TGTGCCAGCAAGAGGGCCGGGAACACCGGGGGGAACACTGAAGCTTTCTTT.

The chain carries TRBV7-9 and TRBJ2-5, with TRBD2 identical over 11 bases. Germline trimming cut 1 base from V and 0 bases from J; bases unmatched to any gene: 4. The CDR3 contains 17 residues. Germline CDR1 and CDR2: SEHNR and FQNEAQ (reference sequence). The CDR3 region has the DNA TGTGCCAGCAGCTTAGTTCCGGGACTAGCGGACCAAGAGACCCAGTACTTC. It specifies CASSLVPGLADQETQYF.